The next 23 T cell receptor beta chains were all read from a single sample in a study of blood T cell repertoires in COVID-19. Method: immunoSEQ multiplex PCR; TCRdb's copy keeps in-frame clones and lacks some. The sample includes about 300,000 clones, 80% to 90% seen only once; the top ten take about 4.2%. Source material: PBMCs or T cells enriched from blood (not recorded which). These receptors were taken from a man younger than 40 who had recovered from COVID-19.

This rearrangement joins TRBV4-1 to TRBJ2-3, with 11 bases aligning to TRBD1. The germline V gene encodes CDR1 MGHRA and CDR2 YSYEKL. This CDR3 has 17 amino acids. Losses at the gene ends were 1 base for V and 5 bases for J; bases not matched to a gene: 8. The CDR3 sequence: CASSQGGGQGARDTQYF. CDR3 coding DNA: TGCGCCAGCAGCCAAGGGGGAGGACAGGGGGCGCGAGATACGCAGTATTTT.

The chain carries TRBV5-1 and TRBJ2-2; 7 bases align to TRBD1. The trim removed 0 bases at V and 4 bases at J, leaving 3 bases unmatched. The V gene's germline CDR1 is SGHRS and CDR2 YFSETQ. The CDR3 runs 15 residues. CDR3 loop: CASSLVGTATGELFF. CDR3 DNA sequence: TGCGCCAGCAGCTTGGTAGGGACAGCCACCGGGGAGCTGTTTTTT.

The CDR3 sequence: CASSHSSYNSPLHF. CDR3 DNA: TGTGCCAGCAGCCATAGCTCCTATAATTCACCCCTCCACTTT. The chain uses TRBV3-1 (or the pseudogene TRBV3-2) and TRBJ1-6; D is undetermined. Germline V gene data show CDR1 as LGHDT and CDR2 as YNNKEL (reference sequence). The V end was cut by 3 bases, the J end by 0 bases, with 3 bases between. The CDR3 loop spans 14 amino acids.

A single count supports this clone. CDR3 residues: CAWKESNTGELFF. Here the CDR3 DNA reads TGTGCCTGGAAAGAGTCGAACACCGGGGAGCTGTTTTTT. This chain uses TRBV30 with TRBJ2-2, with D unresolved. The CDR3 contains 13 residues. Germline V gives CDR1 GTSNPN, CDR2 SVGIG (reference sequence). Trimming pared 4 bases from V and 0 bases from J, leaving 6 bases between. Supplemented by reference TRBV30 and TRBJ2-2, the full variable domain reads SQTIHQWPATLVQPVGSPLSLECTVEGTSNPNLYWYRQAAGRGLQLLFYSVGIGQISSEVPQNLSASRPQDRQFILSSKKLLLSDSGFYLCAWKESNTGELFFGEGSRLTVL.

The chain combines TRBV30 with TRBJ1-5; D remains ambiguous. This CDR3 region has 15 residues. The germline gives CDR1 GTSNPN, CDR2 SVGIG (reference sequence). V lost 0 bases, J lost 2 bases, and 11 bases lay in between. CDR3 coding DNA: TGTGCCTGGAGTGTACTGTCGAGGCGCAATCAGCCCCAGCATTTT. This codes for CAWSVLSRRNQPQHF.

J is TRBJ1-1 and V is TRBV11-2; D call uncertain. Germline CDR1 reads SGHAT; CDR2 reads FQNNGV. The CDR3 length is 12 residues. V dropped 2 bases and J dropped 8 bases, with 9 bases sitting between them. CDR3 in DNA: TGTGCCAGCAGCTTAATCAGGCTCGAAGCTTTCTTT. This codes for CASSLIRLEAFF.

This chain connects TRBV4-2 to TRBJ1-6; D possibly corresponds to TRBD1 (5 bases). Trimming pared 0 bases from V and 10 bases from J, leaving 13 bases between. Looked up from germline, CDR1 is LGHNA and CDR2 is YNFKEQ. The CDR3 spans 15 residues. CDR3 loop: CASSQDWQGGSPLHF. In DNA, the CDR3 is TGTGCCAGCAGCCAAGATTGGCAGGGTGGCTCACCCCTCCACTTT.

The V call is TRBV11-2, the J call TRBJ1-5; 9 nucleotides align to TRBD1. The trim removed 5 bases at V and 2 bases at J, leaving 4 bases unmatched. In germline, CDR1 is SGHAT, CDR2 FQNNGV. CDR3 length equals 15 residues. The CDR3 spells CASSLDRGGNQPQHF. The CDR3 coding sequence is TGTGCCAGCAGCCTCGACAGGGGGGGCAATCAGCCCCAGCATTTT.

This clone appeared a few times. The chain uses TRBV5-5 and TRBJ1-1, with D possibly TRBD1 on 5 matching bases. Per germline, CDR1 SGHKS and CDR2 YYEKEE (reference sequence). Between the trimmed V and J ends, which lost 0 bases and 5 bases, there was a span of 5 bases. The CDR3 runs 12 residues. CDR3 DNA: TGTGCCAGCAGCTTGGACAGGACTGAAGCTTTCTTT. Protein product: CASSLDRTEAFF.

The CDR3 DNA reads TGTGCCAGCAGCGTTGGGAGGGAGAACACTGAAGCTTTCTTT. Its protein is CASSVGRENTEAFF. The V and J genes are TRBV7-2 and TRBJ1-1; no firm D call. The CDR3 has 14 amino acids. The V gene's germline CDR1 is SGHTA and CDR2 FQGNSA. The germline V and J ends were trimmed by 5 bases and 1 base, with 11 bases remaining between them.

V is TRBV5-5 and J is TRBJ2-1; a weak D match, TRBD1 (6 bases). The germline gives CDR1 SGHKS, CDR2 YYEKEE (reference sequence). The CDR3 totals 14 residues. V gave up 4 bases and J gave up 10 bases, with 18 bases separating them. CDR3 region: CASSEDPRGSEQFF. CDR3 nucleotide sequence: TGTGCCAGCAGCGAGGACCCAAGGGGGTCCGAGCAGTTCTTC.

The J gene is TRBJ2-3, the V gene TRBV27, with 9 bases identical to TRBD2. Unmatched junction bases numbered 12, after V lost 3 bases and J lost 2 bases. CDR3 length: 18 amino acids. The germline V gene has CDR1 MNHEY and CDR2 SMNVEV (reference sequence). The CDR3 region has the DNA TGTGCCAGCAGTTTCTCTATGGCTAGCGGGGCCATCACAGATACGCAGTATTTT. It translates to CASSFSMASGAITDTQYF.

This chain connects TRBV4-1 to TRBJ2-7; D possibly corresponds to TRBD1 (5 bases). V lost 5 bases and J 3 bases, leaving 14 bases between the germline ends. CDR1 is MGHRA, CDR2 YSYEKL, per germline. There are 14 residues in the CDR3. This chain's CDR3 is CASSRIVQGYEQYF. CDR3 sequence (DNA): TGCGCCAGCAGCAGAATAGTTCAGGGCTACGAGCAGTACTTC.

This chain joins TRBV5-1 and TRBJ1-2, with 12 bases lining up with TRBD1. CDR3 length: 17 amino acids. V dropped 0 bases and J dropped 4; count of bases not matched to a gene: 7. Germline V lookup: CDR1 SGHRS, CDR2 YFSETQ. The DNA for the CDR3 is TGCGCCAGCAGCTTGGAGGGACAGGGGGCAGGATTCTATGGCTACACCTTC. As protein: CASSLEGQGAGFYGYTF.

V gene TRBV7-6 combines with J gene TRBJ1-1; 9 bases line up with TRBD1. With 1 base clipped from V and 2 bases from J, the junction kept 2 bases outside the gene matches. The CDR3 runs to 15 residues. Germline-derived CDR1 and CDR2 are SGHVS and FNYEAQ. The CDR3: CASSLGGQGNTEAFF. For the CDR3, the DNA is TGTGCCAGCAGCTTAGGGGGACAGGGCAACACTGAAGCTTTCTTT.

The chain couples TRBV6-6 to TRBJ1-6; 10 bases agree with TRBD1. The CDR3 extends over 20 amino acids. The V segment lost 6 bases and the J segment 0 bases; nucleotides outside the gene matches: 14. Germline CDR1 MNHNY, CDR2 SVGAGI (reference sequence). CDR3 sequence reads: CASSTQRTGGFFSYNSPLHF. The CDR3 DNA reads as TGTGCCAGCAGCACCCAACGGACAGGGGGATTCTTCTCCTATAATTCACCCCTCCACTTT.

In its sample, this clone was seen a few times. J is TRBJ2-5 and V is TRBV11-2, with 7 bases that match TRBD2. Trimming took 0 bases from V and 1 from J; bases not matched to a gene: 5. Germline CDR1 and CDR2: SGHAT and FQNNGV. This CDR3 comprises 16 residues. The DNA for the CDR3 is TGTGCCAGCAGCTTAGATCAGGGCGGGGGCCAAGAGACCCAGTACTTC. Amino acids: CASSLDQGGGQETQYF.

The chain combines TRBV7-9 with TRBJ2-3; a possible D gene is TRBD2 (5 bases). Germline V gene lookup returns CDR1 SEHNR and CDR2 FQNEAQ (reference sequence). V lost 10 bases to trimming and J lost 2 bases, with 16 bases between them. The CDR3 has 14 amino acids. The CDR3 bases are TGTGCCACCCTCCAAGGAGGCAACACAGATACGCAGTATTTT. It specifies CATLQGGNTDTQYF.

The J gene is TRBJ1-5, the V gene TRBV6-5; possibly TRBD1 for D (6 bases). The length of the CDR3 is 15 residues. Trimming stripped 6 bases from V and 9 bases from J, with 21 bases between. Looked up from germline, CDR1 is MNHEY and CDR2 is SVGAGI. The CDR3 here is CASRRYREGQGPQHF. The CDR3 bases are TGTGCCAGCAGGCGATACAGGGAGGGACAAGGGCCCCAGCATTTT.

This chain connects TRBV30 to TRBJ2-2; weak D call: TRBD1 (5 bases). The ends were cut back, 0 bases at V and 5 bases at J, with 10 bases in the middle. The germline gives CDR1 GTSNPN, CDR2 SVGIG (reference sequence). The CDR3 is 14 residues long. CDR3: CAWSVAGSTGELFF. The CDR3, as DNA: TGTGCCTGGAGTGTGGCAGGGTCAACCGGGGAGCTGTTTTTT.

J is TRBJ1-4 and V is TRBV9; D perhaps matches TRBD1 (5 bases). The germline CDR1 and CDR2 sequences are SGDLS and YYNGEE. With 0 bases removed from V and 4 bases from J, the gap between germline ends came to 10 bases. There are 15 residues in the CDR3. The CDR3 region is CASSVGDGSNEKLFF. The DNA of the CDR3 is TGTGCCAGCAGCGTAGGGGACGGGAGTAATGAAAAACTGTTTTTT.

The V call is TRBV7-8, the J call TRBJ1-5, with TRBD1 matching 7 bases. Unmatched junction bases numbered 9, after V lost 0 bases and J lost 4 bases. CDR3 size: 17 residues. The germline CDR1 and CDR2 sequences are SGHVS and FQNEAQ. CDR3 residues: CASSLAPVGTANQPQHF. CDR3 nucleotides: TGTGCCAGCAGCTTAGCACCCGTCGGGACAGCGAATCAGCCCCAGCATTTT. Looking up the rest from reference TRBV7-8 and TRBJ1-5 gives the full variable domain: GAGVSQSPRYKVAKRGQDVALRCDPISGHVSLFWYQQALGQGPEFLTYFQNEAQLDKSGLPSDRFFAERPEGSVSTLKIQRTQQEDSAVYLCASSLAPVGTANQPQHFGDGTRLSIL.

This clone was seen a few times. This sample also contains other DNA sequences that code for the same CDR3. The chain links TRBV6-1 to TRBJ2-7; D remains ambiguous. The V gene's germline CDR1 is MNHNS and CDR2 SASEGT. V was shortened by 3 bases and J by 0 bases, with 3 bases between the two germline ends. The CDR3 runs 12 residues. CDR3 DNA: TGTGCCAGCAGTGACAGCTCCTACGAGCAGTACTTC. This encodes CASSDSSYEQYF.